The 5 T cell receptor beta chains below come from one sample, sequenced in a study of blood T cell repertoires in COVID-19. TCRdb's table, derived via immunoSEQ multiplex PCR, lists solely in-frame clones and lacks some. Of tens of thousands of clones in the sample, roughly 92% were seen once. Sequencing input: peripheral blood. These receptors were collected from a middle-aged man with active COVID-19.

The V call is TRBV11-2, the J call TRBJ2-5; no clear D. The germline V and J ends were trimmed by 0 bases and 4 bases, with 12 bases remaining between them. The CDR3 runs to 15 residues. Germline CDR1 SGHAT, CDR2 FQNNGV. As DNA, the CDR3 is TGTGCCAGCAGCTTAGATCGTTGGTCTATAGAGACCCAGTACTTC. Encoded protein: CASSLDRWSIETQYF.

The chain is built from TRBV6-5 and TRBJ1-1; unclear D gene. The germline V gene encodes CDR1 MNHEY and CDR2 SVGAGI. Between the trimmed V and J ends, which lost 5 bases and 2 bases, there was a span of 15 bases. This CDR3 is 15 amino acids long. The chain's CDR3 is CASSRDSSLNTEAFF. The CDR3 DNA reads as TGTGCCAGCAGTCGAGACTCCAGCCTTAACACTGAAGCTTTCTTT.

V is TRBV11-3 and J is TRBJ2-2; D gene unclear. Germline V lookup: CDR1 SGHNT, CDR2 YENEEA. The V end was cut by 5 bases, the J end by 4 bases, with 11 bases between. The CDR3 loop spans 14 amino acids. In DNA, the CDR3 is TGTGCCAGCAGCCCGCCGGGTGGCACCGGGGAGCTGTTTTTT. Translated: CASSPPGGTGELFF.

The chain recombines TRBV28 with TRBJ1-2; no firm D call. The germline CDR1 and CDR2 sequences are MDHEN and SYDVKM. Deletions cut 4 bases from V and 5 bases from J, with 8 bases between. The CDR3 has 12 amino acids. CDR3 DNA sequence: TGTGCCAGCAGTTCCATGAGGTATGGCTACACCTTC. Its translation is CASSSMRYGYTF.

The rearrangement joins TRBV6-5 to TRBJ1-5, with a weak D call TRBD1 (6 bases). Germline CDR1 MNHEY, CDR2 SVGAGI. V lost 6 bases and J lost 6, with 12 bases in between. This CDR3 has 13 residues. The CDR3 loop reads CASRTSRGQPQHF. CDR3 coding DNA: TGTGCCAGCAGGACGTCCAGGGGTCAGCCCCAGCATTTT.